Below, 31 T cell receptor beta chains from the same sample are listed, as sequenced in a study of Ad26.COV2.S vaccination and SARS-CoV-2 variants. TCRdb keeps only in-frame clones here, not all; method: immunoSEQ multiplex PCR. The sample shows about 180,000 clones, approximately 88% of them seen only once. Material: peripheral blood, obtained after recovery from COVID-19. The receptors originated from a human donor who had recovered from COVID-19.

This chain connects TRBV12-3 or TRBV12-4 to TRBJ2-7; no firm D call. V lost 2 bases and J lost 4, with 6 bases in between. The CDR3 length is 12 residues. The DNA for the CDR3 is TGTGCCAGCAGTTTAATTAAGTACGAGCAGTACTTC. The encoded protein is CASSLIKYEQYF.

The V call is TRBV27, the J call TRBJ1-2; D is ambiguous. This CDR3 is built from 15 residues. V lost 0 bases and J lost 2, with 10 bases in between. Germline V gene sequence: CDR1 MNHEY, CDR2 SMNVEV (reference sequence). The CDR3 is CASSLSYSHNYGYTF. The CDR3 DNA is TGTGCCAGCAGTTTATCGTACAGCCACAACTATGGCTACACCTTC.

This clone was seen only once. The CDR3 DNA follows: TGTGCCAGCAGCGTAGTGGGGGGCGGTGAGACCCAGTACTTC. It is translated as CASSVVGGGETQYF. The chain links TRBV9 to TRBJ2-5; D possibly matches TRBD1 or TRBD2 (6 bases each). The CDR3 sequence is 14 residues long. The V end was cut by 0 bases, the J end by 5 bases, with 11 bases between. From germline, CDR1 is SGDLS and CDR2 YYNGEE.

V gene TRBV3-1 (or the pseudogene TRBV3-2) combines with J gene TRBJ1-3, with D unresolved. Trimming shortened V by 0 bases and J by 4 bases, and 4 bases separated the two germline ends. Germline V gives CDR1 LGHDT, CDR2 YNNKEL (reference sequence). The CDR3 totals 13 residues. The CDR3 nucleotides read TGTGCCAGCAGCCAAGAACAAGGAAACACCATATATTTT. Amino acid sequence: CASSQEQGNTIYF.

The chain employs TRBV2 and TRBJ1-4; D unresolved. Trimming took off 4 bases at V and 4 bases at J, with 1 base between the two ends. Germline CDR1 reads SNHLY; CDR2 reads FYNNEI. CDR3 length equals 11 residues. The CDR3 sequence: CASSVNEKLFF. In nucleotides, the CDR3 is TGTGCCAGCAGTGTTAATGAAAAACTGTTTTTT.

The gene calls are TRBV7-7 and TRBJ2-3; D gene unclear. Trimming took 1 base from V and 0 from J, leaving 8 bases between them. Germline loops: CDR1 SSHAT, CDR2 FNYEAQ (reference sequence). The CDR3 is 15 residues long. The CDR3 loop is CASSLGPGSTDTQYF. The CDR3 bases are TGTGCCAGCAGCTTAGGCCCTGGGAGCACAGATACGCAGTATTTT.

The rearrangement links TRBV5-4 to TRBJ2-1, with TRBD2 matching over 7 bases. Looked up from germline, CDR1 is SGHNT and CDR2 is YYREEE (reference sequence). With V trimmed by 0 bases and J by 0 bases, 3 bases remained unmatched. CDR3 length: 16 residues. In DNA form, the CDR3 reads TGTGCCAGCAGCTTGGGGCCTAGCGGCTCCTACAATGAGCAGTTCTTC. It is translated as CASSLGPSGSYNEQFF.

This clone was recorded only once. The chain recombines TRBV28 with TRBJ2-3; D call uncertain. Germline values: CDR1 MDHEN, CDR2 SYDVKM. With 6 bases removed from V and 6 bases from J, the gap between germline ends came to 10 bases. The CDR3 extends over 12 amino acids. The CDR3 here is CASRSFGDTQYF. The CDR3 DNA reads TGTGCCAGCAGATCATTTGGGGATACGCAGTATTTT.

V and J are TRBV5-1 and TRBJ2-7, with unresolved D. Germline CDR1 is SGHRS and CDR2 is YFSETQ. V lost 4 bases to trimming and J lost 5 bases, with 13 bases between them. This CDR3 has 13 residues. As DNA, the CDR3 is TGCGCCAGCAGCGTGGGATCTGGGAACGAGCAGTACTTC. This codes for CASSVGSGNEQYF.

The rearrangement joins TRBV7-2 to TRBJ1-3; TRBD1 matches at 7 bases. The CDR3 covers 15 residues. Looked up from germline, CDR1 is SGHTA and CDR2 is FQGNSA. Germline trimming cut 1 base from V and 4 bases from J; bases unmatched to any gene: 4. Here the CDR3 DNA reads TGTGCCAGCAGCTTAGGAGCAGGGGGAGGAAACACCATATATTTT. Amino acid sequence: CASSLGAGGGNTIYF. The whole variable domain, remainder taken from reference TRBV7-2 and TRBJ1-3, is GAGVSQSPSNKVTEKGKDVELRCDPISGHTALYWYRQSLGQGLEFLIYFQGNSAPDKSGLPSDRFSAERTGGSVSTLTIQRTQQEDSAVYLCASSLGAGGGNTIYFGEGSWLTVV.

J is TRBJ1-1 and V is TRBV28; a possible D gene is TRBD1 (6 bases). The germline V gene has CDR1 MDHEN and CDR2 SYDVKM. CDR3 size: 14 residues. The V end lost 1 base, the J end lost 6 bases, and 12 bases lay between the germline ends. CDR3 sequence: CASSLYREGAEAFF. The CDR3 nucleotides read TGTGCCAGCAGTTTATACAGGGAGGGTGCTGAAGCTTTCTTT.

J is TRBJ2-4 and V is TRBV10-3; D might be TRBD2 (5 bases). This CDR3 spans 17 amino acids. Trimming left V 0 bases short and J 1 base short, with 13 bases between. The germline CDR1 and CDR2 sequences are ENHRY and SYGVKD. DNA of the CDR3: TGTGCCATCAGTGAGTCGAAACTAGAAGGCGCCAAAAACATTCAGTACTTC. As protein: CAISESKLEGAKNIQYF.

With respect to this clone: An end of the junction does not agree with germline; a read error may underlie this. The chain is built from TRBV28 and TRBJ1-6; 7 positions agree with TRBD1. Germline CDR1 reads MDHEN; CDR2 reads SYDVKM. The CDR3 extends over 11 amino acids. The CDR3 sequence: CASSYGQARDF. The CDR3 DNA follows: TGTGCCAGCAGTTACGGACAGGCTAGAGATTTT.

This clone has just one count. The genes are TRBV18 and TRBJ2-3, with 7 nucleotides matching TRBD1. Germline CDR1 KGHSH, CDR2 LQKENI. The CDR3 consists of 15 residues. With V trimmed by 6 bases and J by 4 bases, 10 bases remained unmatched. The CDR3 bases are TGTGCCAGCTCGACGGGAAGGGGGCTTGCAGATACGCAGTATTTT. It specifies CASSTGRGLADTQYF.

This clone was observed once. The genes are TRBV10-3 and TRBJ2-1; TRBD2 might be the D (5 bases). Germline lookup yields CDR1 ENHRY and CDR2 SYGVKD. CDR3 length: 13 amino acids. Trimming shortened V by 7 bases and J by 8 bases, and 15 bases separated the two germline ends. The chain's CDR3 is CAINEIVGDEQFF. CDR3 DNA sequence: TGTGCCATCAATGAAATCGTCGGGGATGAGCAGTTCTTC.

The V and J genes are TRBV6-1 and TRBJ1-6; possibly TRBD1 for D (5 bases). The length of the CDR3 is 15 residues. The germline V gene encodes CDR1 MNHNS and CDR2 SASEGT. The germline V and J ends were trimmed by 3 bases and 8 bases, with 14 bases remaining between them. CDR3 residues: CASSEFRVHDSPLHF. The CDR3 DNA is TGTGCCAGCAGTGAGTTCAGGGTGCATGATTCACCCCTCCACTTT.

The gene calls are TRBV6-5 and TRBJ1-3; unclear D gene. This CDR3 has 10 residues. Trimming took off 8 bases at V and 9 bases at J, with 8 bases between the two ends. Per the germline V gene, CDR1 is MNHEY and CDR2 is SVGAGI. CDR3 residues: CASGVRTIYF. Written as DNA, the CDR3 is TGTGCCAGCGGGGTGCGCACCATATATTTT.

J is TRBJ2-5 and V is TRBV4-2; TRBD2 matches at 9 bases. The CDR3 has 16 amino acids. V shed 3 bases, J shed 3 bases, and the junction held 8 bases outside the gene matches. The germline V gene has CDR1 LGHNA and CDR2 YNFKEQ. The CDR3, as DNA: TGTGCCAGCAGCCACCCGGGTCCTAGCGGGGAAGAGACCCAGTACTTC. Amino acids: CASSHPGPSGEETQYF.

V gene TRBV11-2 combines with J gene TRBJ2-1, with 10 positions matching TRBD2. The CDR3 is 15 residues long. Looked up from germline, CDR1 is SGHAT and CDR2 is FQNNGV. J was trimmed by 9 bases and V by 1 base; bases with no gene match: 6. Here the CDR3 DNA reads TGTGCCAGCAGCTTAGGGCTAGCGGGAGTCGGTGAGCAGTTCTTC. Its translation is CASSLGLAGVGEQFF.

The DNA for the CDR3 is TGTGCCAGCAGTTACTCGAGGGACAGGGGGCGTGCTGAAGCTTTCTTT. Protein: CASSYSRDRGRAEAFF. V is TRBV6-5 and J is TRBJ1-1; 12 nucleotides line up with TRBD1. This CDR3 contains 16 residues. Germline V lookup: CDR1 MNHEY, CDR2 SVGAGI. Unmatched junction bases numbered 5, after V lost 0 bases and J lost 6 bases.

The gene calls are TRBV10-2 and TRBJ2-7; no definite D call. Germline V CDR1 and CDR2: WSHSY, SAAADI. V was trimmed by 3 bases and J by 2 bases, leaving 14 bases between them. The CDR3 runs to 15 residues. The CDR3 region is CASSDRQVGPYEQYF. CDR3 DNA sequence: TGCGCCAGCAGTGATCGGCAGGTTGGGCCCTACGAGCAGTACTTC.

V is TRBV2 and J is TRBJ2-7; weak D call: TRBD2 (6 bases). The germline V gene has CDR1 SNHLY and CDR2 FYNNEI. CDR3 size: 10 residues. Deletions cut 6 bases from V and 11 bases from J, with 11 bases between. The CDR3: CASRGPSEYF. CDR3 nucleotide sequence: TGTGCCAGCAGAGGCCCTAGCGAGTACTTC.

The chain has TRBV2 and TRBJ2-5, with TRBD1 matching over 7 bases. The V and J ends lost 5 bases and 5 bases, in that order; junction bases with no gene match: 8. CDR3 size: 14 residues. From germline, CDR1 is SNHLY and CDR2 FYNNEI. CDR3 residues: CASSTHRGSETQYF. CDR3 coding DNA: TGTGCCAGCAGTACCCACAGGGGAAGCGAGACCCAGTACTTC.

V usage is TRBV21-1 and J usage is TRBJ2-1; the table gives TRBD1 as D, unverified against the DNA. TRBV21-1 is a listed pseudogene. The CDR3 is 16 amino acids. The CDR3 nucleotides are TGTGCCAGTAGAACTAATACAGGGGGCGGGAAGGATGAGCAGTTCTTC. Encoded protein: CASRTNTGGGKDEQFF.

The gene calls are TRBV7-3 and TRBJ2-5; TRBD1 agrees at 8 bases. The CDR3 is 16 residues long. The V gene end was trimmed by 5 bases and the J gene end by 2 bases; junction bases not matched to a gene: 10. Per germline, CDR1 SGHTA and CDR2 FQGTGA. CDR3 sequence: CASSPTGQGVQETQYF. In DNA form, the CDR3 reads TGTGCCAGCAGCCCGACCGGACAGGGCGTGCAAGAGACCCAGTACTTC.

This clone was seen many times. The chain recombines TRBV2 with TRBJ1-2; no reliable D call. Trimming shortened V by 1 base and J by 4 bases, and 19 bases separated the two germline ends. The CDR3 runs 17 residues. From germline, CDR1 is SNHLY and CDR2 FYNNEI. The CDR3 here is CASSEVPTRMHSYGYTF. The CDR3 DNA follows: TGTGCCAGCAGTGAAGTACCAACCCGTATGCATTCCTATGGCTACACCTTC.

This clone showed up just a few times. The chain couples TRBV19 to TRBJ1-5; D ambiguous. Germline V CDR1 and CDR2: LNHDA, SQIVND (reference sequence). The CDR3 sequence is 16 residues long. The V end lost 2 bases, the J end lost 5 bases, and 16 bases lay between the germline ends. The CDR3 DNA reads TGTGCCAGTAGTATATTCGCGGGAATGCGGGATCAGCCCCAGCATTTT. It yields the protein CASSIFAGMRDQPQHF.

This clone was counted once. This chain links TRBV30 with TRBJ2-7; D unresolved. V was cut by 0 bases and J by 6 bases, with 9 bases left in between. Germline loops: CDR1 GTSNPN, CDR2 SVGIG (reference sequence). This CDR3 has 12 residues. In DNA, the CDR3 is TGTGCCTGGAGTGTGACTTCAGGCGAGCAGTACTTC. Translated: CAWSVTSGEQYF. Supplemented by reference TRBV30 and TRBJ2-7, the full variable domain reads SQTIHQWPATLVQPVGSPLSLECTVEGTSNPNLYWYRQAAGRGLQLLFYSVGIGQISSEVPQNLSASRPQDRQFILSSKKLLLSDSGFYLCAWSVTSGEQYFGPGTRLTVT.

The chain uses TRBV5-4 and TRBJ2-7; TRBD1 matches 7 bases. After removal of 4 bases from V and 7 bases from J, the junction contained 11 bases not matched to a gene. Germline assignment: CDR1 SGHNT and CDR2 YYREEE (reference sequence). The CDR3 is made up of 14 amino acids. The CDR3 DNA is TGTGCCAGCAGCCGACAGGGTGGAAGTAGGGAGCAGTACTTC. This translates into CASSRQGGSREQYF. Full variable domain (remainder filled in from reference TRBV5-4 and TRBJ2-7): ETGVTQSPTHLIKTRGQQVTLRCSSQSGHNTVSWYQQALGQGPQFIFQYYREEENGRGNFPPRFSGLQFPNYSSELNVNALELDDSALYLCASSRQGGSREQYFGPGTRLTVT.

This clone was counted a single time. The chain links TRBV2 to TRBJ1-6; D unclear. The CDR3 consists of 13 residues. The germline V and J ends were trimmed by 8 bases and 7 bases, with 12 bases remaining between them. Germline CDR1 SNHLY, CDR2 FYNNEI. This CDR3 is CASVGNLNSPLHF. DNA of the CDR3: TGTGCCAGCGTGGGGAATTTGAATTCACCCCTCCACTTT.

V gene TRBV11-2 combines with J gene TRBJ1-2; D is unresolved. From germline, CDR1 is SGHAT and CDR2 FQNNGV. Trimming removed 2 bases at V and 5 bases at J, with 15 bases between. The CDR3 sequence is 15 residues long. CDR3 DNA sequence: TGTGCCAGCAGCTTAAGCGCCATCGCGAAGTATGGCTACACCTTC. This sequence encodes CASSLSAIAKYGYTF.